These T cell receptor beta chains were read from a single sample in a study of post-analysis software for immune sequencing data. TCRdb used MiXCR to reprocess the PCR reads, holding one entry per CDR3 protein. The sample shows around 440,000 distinct CDR3 sequences, 40% to 55% of them seen only once. Sequencing was performed on blood. Source of these receptors: a girl aged 5-17 years with multiple sclerosis. CDR3s include the opening cysteine and the closing phenylalanine or tryptophan. D genes are given only for firm matches. Size is omitted from some rows. Given values are once, few, many or a class for expanded clones.

CDR3 protein: CASSPPGEQYF
CDR3 DNA: TGTGCCAGCAGTCCCCCGGGCGAGCAGTACTTC
D gene: NA
clone size: few
J gene: TRBJ2-7
V gene: TRBV6-2/TRBV6-3

CDR3 protein: CASSAESRTGDYEQYF
CDR3 DNA: TGTGCCAGCAGCGCCGAGTCGAGAACAGGGGACTACGAGCAGTACTTC
D gene: TRBD1
clone size: NA
J gene: TRBJ2-7
V gene: TRBV7-8

CDR3 protein: CSASRPQVAYEQYF
CDR3 DNA: TGCAGTGCTAGTCGCCCACAGGTTGCCTACGAGCAGTACTTC
D gene: NA
clone size: few
J gene: TRBJ2-7
V gene: TRBV20-1

CDR3 protein: CASSLIGVAGYYEQYF
CDR3 DNA: TGTGCCAGCAGTTTAATAGGGGTAGCGGGATACTACGAGCAGTACTTC
D gene: TRBD2
clone size: NA
J gene: TRBJ2-7
V gene: TRBV28

CDR3 protein: CASSYFVVAGGKGDEQYF
CDR3 DNA: TGTGCCAGCAGTTACTTCGTGGTAGCGGGAGGTAAGGGAGACGAGCAGTACTTC
D gene: TRBD2
clone size: many
J gene: TRBJ2-7
V gene: TRBV6-5

CDR3 protein: CASRRTAVYEQFF
CDR3 DNA: TGTGCCAGCAGGCGGACGGCTGTTTACGAGCAGTTCTTC
D gene: NA
clone size: NA
J gene: TRBJ2-1
V gene: TRBV12-3/TRBV12-4

CDR3 protein: CASSPRSATNEKLFF
CDR3 DNA: TGTGCCAGCAGCCCCCGGTCAGCAACTAATGAAAAACTGTTTTTT
D gene: NA
clone size: NA
J gene: TRBJ1-4
V gene: TRBV9

CDR3 protein: CSVEKAGLSYEQYF
CDR3 DNA: TGCAGCGTTGAGAAAGCGGGACTTAGCTACGAGCAGTACTTC
D gene: TRBD2
clone size: few
J gene: TRBJ2-7
V gene: TRBV29-1

CDR3 protein: CASSSDRGLQTQYF
CDR3 DNA: TGTGCCAGCTCATCAGACAGGGGTTTACAGACCCAGTACTTC
D gene: TRBD1
clone size: NA
J gene: TRBJ2-5
V gene: TRBV18

CDR3 protein: CASSLDIRGDYGYTF
CDR3 DNA: TGTGCCAGCAGCTTAGACATCAGGGGTGACTATGGCTACACCTTC
D gene: NA
clone size: NA
J gene: TRBJ1-2
V gene: TRBV7-9

CDR3 protein: CAGSTVANEQFF
CDR3 DNA: TGTGCCGGCAGTACGGTGGCCAATGAGCAGTTCTTC
D gene: NA
clone size: few
J gene: TRBJ2-1
V gene: TRBV2

CDR3 protein: CASSLGRTYEQYF
CDR3 DNA: TGTGCCAGCAGCTTGGGACGGACCTACGAGCAGTACTTC
D gene: NA
clone size: many
J gene: TRBJ2-7
V gene: TRBV28

CDR3 protein: CSVLRDYNEQFF
CDR3 DNA: TGCAGCGTTTTGCGGGACTACAATGAGCAGTTCTTC
D gene: NA
clone size: NA
J gene: TRBJ2-1
V gene: TRBV29-1

CDR3 protein: CASSKSVYRGSPQETQYF
CDR3 DNA: TGTGCCAGCAGCAAATCCGTTTATAGAGGGAGTCCCCAAGAGACCCAGTACTTC
D gene: NA
clone size: few
J gene: TRBJ2-5
V gene: TRBV21-1

CDR3 protein: CASSSGRSSYEQYF
CDR3 DNA: TGTGCCAGCAGCTCCGGACGAAGCTCCTACGAGCAGTACTTC
D gene: NA
clone size: NA
J gene: TRBJ2-7
V gene: TRBV11-2

CDR3 protein: CSAILDTVTEAFF
CDR3 DNA: TGCAGTGCCATACTCGACACGGTCACTGAAGCTTTCTTT
D gene: NA
clone size: NA
J gene: TRBJ1-1
V gene: TRBV20-1

CDR3 protein: CSASGGQSYNEQFF
CDR3 DNA: TGCAGTGCCAGCGGGGGACAGTCCTACAATGAGCAGTTCTTC
D gene: NA
clone size: NA
J gene: TRBJ2-1
V gene: TRBV20-1

CDR3 protein: CASRKPSGRDYEQYF
CDR3 DNA: TGTGCCAGCAGAAAACCTAGCGGGAGGGATTACGAGCAGTACTTC
D gene: TRBD2
clone size: NA
J gene: TRBJ2-7
V gene: TRBV6-5

CDR3 protein: CSAPEAIEGGGNEQFF
CDR3 DNA: TGCAGTGCTCCAGAGGCTATAGAGGGGGGTGGCAATGAGCAGTTCTTC
D gene: NA
clone size: few
J gene: TRBJ2-1
V gene: TRBV20-1

CDR3 protein: CASSFGTGNTEAFF
CDR3 DNA: TGTGCCAGCAGTTTCGGGACAGGGAACACTGAAGCTTTCTTT
D gene: TRBD1
clone size: NA
J gene: TRBJ1-1
V gene: TRBV28

CDR3 protein: CASSPTAHPYNEQFF
CDR3 DNA: TGCGCCAGCAGCCCCACCGCACACCCCTACAATGAGCAGTTCTTC
D gene: NA
clone size: NA
J gene: TRBJ2-1
V gene: TRBV5-1

CDR3 protein: CASSVGSNYGCTF
CDR3 DNA: TGTGCCAGCAGTGTTGGTTCTAACTATGGCTGCACCTTC
D gene: NA
clone size: NA
J gene: TRBJ1-2
V gene: TRBV12-3/TRBV12-4